What follows is one T cell receptor (beta chain) and its context. Donors likely had unrecorded immune exposures despite being nominally healthy when sampled. Trimming took 3 bases from V and 7 from J, leaving 10 bases between them. The CDR3 contains 14 residues. Germline V lookup: CDR1 LNHDA, CDR2 SQIVND (reference sequence). The data originate from a study of cytomegalovirus exposure and HLA in healthy donors. The PCR was carried out with 60 Vbeta primers and 13 Jbeta primers. Data came from immunoSEQ multiplex PCR; TCRdb stores just in-frame clones and leaves some out. The sample records approximately 100,000 clones, 85% being singletons.

The receptor comes from a man aged 40-49 years in good health and CMV-seropositive. The source material was PBMCs. The rearrangement joins TRBV19 to TRBJ1-6; the D is unclear. The CDR3 is CASSMRVENSPLHF. In nucleotides, the CDR3 is TGTGCCAGTAGTATGAGGGTAGAGAATTCACCCCTCCACTTT. The full variable domain, rest sourced from reference TRBV19 and TRBJ1-6, is DGGITQSPKYLFRKEGQNVTLSCEQNLNHDAMYWYRQDPGQGLRLIYYSQIVNDFQKGDIAEGYSVSREKKESFPLTVTSAQKNPTAFYLCASSMRVENSPLHFGNGTRLTVT.